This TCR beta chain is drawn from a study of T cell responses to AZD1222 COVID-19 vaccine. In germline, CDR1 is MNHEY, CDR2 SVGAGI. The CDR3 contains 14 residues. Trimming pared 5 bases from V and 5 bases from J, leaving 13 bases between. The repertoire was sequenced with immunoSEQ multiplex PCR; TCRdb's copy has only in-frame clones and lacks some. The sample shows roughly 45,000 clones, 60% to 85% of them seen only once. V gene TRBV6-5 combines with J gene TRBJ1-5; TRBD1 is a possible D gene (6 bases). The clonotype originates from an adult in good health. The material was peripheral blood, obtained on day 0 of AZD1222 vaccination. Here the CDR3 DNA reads TGTGCCAGCAGTAGGGGGGGGGCATATCAGCCCCAGCATTTT. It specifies CASSRGGAYQPQHF.